The 23 T cell receptor beta chains below all came from one sample that was sequenced in a study of T cells in women clearing cervical HPV infection. Sequencing used immunoSEQ multiplex PCR; TCRdb keeps in-frame clones, though not all of them. The data include some 40,000 clones; the top ten clones carry 1.2%. Input material: blood buffy coat. These TCRs come from a woman aged 18 to 75 with a cervical HPV16 infection that either progressed to CIN3+ or cleared (not recorded which).

As regards this clone: The read ends 3 residues early relative to the CDR3; the germline J gene fills the gap. This sequence joins TRBV5-1 and TRBJ2-3; 8 nucleotides match TRBD1. CDR1 and CDR2 from the germline V gene are SGHRS and YFSETQ. The junction had 6 bases not matched to a gene; V was cut back by 0 bases and J by 3 bases. The CDR3 totals 16 residues. CDR3 DNA (partial): TGCGCCAGCAGCTTGGCACGACAGGGGTGGACAGATACG. Encoded protein: CASSLARQGWTDT. The entire CDR3 protein reads CASSLARQGWTDTQYF.

Concerning this clone: Coverage ceases 3 residues before the CDR3 finishes, and the germline J gene fills in the end. The chain carries TRBV19 and TRBJ2-7, with D maybe TRBD2 (5 bases). The CDR3 runs to 12 residues. CDR1 and CDR2 (germline): LNHDA, SQIVND (reference sequence). V was pared by 6 bases and J by 0 bases, with 6 bases between. The sequenced CDR3 bases are TGTGCCAGTAGCGCGGGCTCCTACGAG. Its protein product is CASSAGSYE. The whole CDR3 protein reads CASSAGSYEQYF.

For this clone: The read ends 3 residues shy of where the CDR3 ends; the end is completed using the germline J gene. This sequence joins TRBV29-1 and TRBJ1-1; D is ambiguous. CDR3 length equals 11 residues. Germline loops: CDR1 SQVTM, CDR2 ANQGSEA. The germline V and J ends were trimmed by 4 bases and 1 base, with 4 bases remaining between them. CDR3 sequence: CSVGQNTEAFF. The DNA read from the CDR3 is TGCAGCGTTGGACAGAACACTGAA.

About this clone itself: The read halts 3 residues ahead of the CDR3 end, with the missing end drawn from the germline J gene. This chain joins TRBV6-2 or TRBV6-3 and TRBJ2-1; D is ambiguous. The CDR3 spans 14 residues. Germline V gene lookup returns CDR1 MNHEY and CDR2 SVGEGT. V shed 5 bases and J shed 3 bases, with 11 bases lying between them. CDR3 residues: CASSTSEIYNEQFF. CDR3 bases read: TGTGCCAGCAGTACGAGCGAGATCTACAATGAG.

As to this clone: The read ends 3 residues early relative to the CDR3; the germline J gene fills the gap. This chain uses TRBV19 with TRBJ2-3; TRBD2 matches 7 bases. Germline lookup yields CDR1 LNHDA and CDR2 SQIVND (reference sequence). J lost 0 bases, V lost 5 bases, and 5 bases had no gene match. The CDR3 is made up of 15 amino acids. CDR3 residues: CASSVSSGSTDTQYF. The covered CDR3 bases are TGTGCCAGTAGTGTCTCTAGCGGAAGCACAGATACG.

Notes on this clone: The CDR3 goes on 3 residues after the read ends, and that part is filled in from the germline J gene. This chain links TRBV23-1 with TRBJ1-5; D is unclear. TRBV23-1 is an open reading frame, and its role is uncertain. This CDR3 contains 17 residues. Trimming pared 8 bases from V and 3 bases from J, leaving 23 bases between. The sequenced CDR3 bases are TGCGCCAGCCTCAGGCCGCGGGTAGGTTCCGTCAATCAGCCC. This gives the protein CASLRPRVGSVNQP. The entire CDR3 is CASLRPRVGSVNQPQHF.

Remarks on this clone: The DNA ends 3 residues before the CDR3 does, and the rest of the CDR3 is filled in from the germline J gene. The gene calls are TRBV19 and TRBJ1-2, with D maybe TRBD1 (5 bases). The germline V gene has CDR1 LNHDA and CDR2 SQIVND (reference sequence). The germline V and J ends were trimmed by 3 bases and 3 bases, with 8 bases remaining between them. The CDR3 totals 13 residues. The sequenced CDR3 bases are TGTGCCAGTAGTATGGGGCGGTACTATGGC. Residues: CASSMGRYYG. The whole CDR3 is CASSMGRYYGYTF.

Turning to this clone: The read comes to an end 3 residues before the CDR3 does, leaving the germline J gene to fill in the end. The rearrangement uses TRBV20-1 and TRBJ1-5; D unresolved. The CDR3 length is 15 residues. Deletions cut 3 bases from V and 2 bases from J, with 14 bases between. The V gene's germline CDR1 is DFQATT and CDR2 SNEGSKA (reference sequence). The chain's CDR3 is CSASYEGWGNQPQHF. The sequenced part of the CDR3 DNA is TGCAGTGCTAGTTATGAAGGGTGGGGCAATCAGCCC.

For this clone: Read data end 3 residues before the CDR3 end; the end is taken from the germline J gene. The chain couples TRBV30 to TRBJ1-4, with D possibly TRBD1 on 5 matching bases. Germline assignment: CDR1 GTSNPN and CDR2 SVGIG (reference sequence). Trimming stripped 2 bases from V and 8 bases from J, with 18 bases between. This CDR3 spans 15 amino acids. CDR3 loop: CAWSLGGGFREKLFF. CDR3 DNA, as far as it was read: TGTGCCTGGAGTCTCGGTGGGGGGTTTCGGGAAAAA.

Notes on this clone: The read ends 3 residues shy of where the CDR3 ends; the end is completed using the germline J gene. The rearrangement links TRBV5-1 to TRBJ1-2, with 11 positions matching TRBD1. The length of the CDR3 is 14 residues. Germline V gene lookup returns CDR1 SGHRS and CDR2 YFSETQ. The V segment lost 2 bases and the J segment 6 bases; nucleotides outside the gene matches: 3. The covered CDR3 bases are TGCGCCAGCAGCTTAGGACAGGGGGCCGATGGC. Protein product: CASSLGQGADG. The whole CDR3 region reads CASSLGQGADGYTF.

Concerning this clone: The read comes to an end 3 residues before the CDR3 does, leaving the germline J gene to fill in the end. The rearrangement uses TRBV19 and TRBJ2-5; D is tentatively TRBD1 or TRBD2 (6 bases each). Germline CDR1 reads LNHDA; CDR2 reads SQIVND (reference sequence). Deletions cut 4 bases from V and 2 bases from J, with 20 bases between. The CDR3 contains 17 residues. CDR3 DNA (partial): TGTGCCAGTAGTACCCCAACACTCAGGGGAGGACAAGAGACC. Translation gives CASSTPTLRGGQET. The whole CDR3 protein is CASSTPTLRGGQETQYF.

Note on this clone: The read terminates 3 residues ahead of where the CDR3 ends, so the germline J gene completes it. This chain joins TRBV10-2 and TRBJ2-7; D unresolved. This CDR3 has 18 amino acids. CDR1 and CDR2 (germline): WSHSY, SAAADI. The V gene lost 3 bases and the J gene lost 0 bases, with 21 bases spanning the gap. The chain's CDR3 is CASSDPTRSTRSSYEQYF. The CDR3 bases that were read are TGCGCCAGCAGTGACCCTACGCGATCGACACGTTCCTCCTACGAG.

A note on this clone: The read terminates 3 residues before the CDR3 end, so the remaining end is supplied by the germline J gene. The chain is built from TRBV7-3 and TRBJ2-1; D might be TRBD1 or TRBD2, each matching 6 bases. The CDR3 totals 13 residues. V lost 3 bases to trimming and J lost 7 bases, with 10 bases between them. CDR1 and CDR2 from the germline V gene are SGHTA and FQGTGA. The covered CDR3 bases are TGTGCCAGCAGCTTCGGAGGGGGAAATGAG. It encodes CASSFGGGNE. The full CDR3 sequence reads CASSFGGGNEQFF.

Here the CDR3 reads CASSSVSGNTIYF. The part of the CDR3 DNA that was read is TGTGCCAGCAGCTCTGTCTCTGGAAACACC. V gene TRBV5-4 combines with J gene TRBJ1-3; D is unclear. The read falls 3 residues short of the CDR3 end, and the missing part is taken from the germline J gene. This CDR3 spans 13 amino acids. Germline CDR1 is SGHNT and CDR2 is YYREEE (reference sequence). Trimming cost V 3 bases and J 0 bases, with 4 bases left between them.

As to this clone: Sequencing ends 3 residues short of the CDR3 end; the germline J gene provides the rest. The chain links TRBV2 to TRBJ1-4; 9 bases line up with TRBD1. The trim removed 3 bases at V and 0 bases at J, leaving 8 bases unmatched. Per germline, CDR1 SNHLY and CDR2 FYNNEI. This CDR3 contains 18 residues. CDR3 region: CASSDWDRAFATNEKLFF. The sequenced CDR3 bases are TGTGCCAGCAGTGATTGGGACAGGGCATTTGCAACTAATGAAAAA.

About this clone itself: The read falls 3 residues short of the CDR3 end, and the missing part is taken from the germline J gene. The chain recombines TRBV5-4 with TRBJ2-5; TRBD1 might be the D (6 bases). Trimming took off 0 bases at V and 3 bases at J, with 12 bases between the two ends. Germline V gene sequence: CDR1 SGHNT, CDR2 YYREEE (reference sequence). This CDR3 is 15 amino acids long. The DNA read from the CDR3 is TGTGCCAGCAGCTTGGATGGGGGCGGCGAAGAGACC. The encoded protein is CASSLDGGGEET. In full, the CDR3 reads CASSLDGGGEETQYF.

Regarding this clone: The read falls 3 residues short of the CDR3 end, and the missing part is taken from the germline J gene. This chain links TRBV5-1 with TRBJ1-4, with D maybe TRBD1 (5 bases). This CDR3 comprises 16 residues. The germline V gene has CDR1 SGHRS and CDR2 YFSETQ. The CDR3 reads CASRGSGGTSNSPLFF. The sequenced CDR3 bases are TGCGCCAGCAGAGGTTCGGGGGGGACGTCAAATTCACCA.

Points on this clone: The CDR3 goes on 3 residues after the read ends, and that part is filled in from the germline J gene. The chain has TRBV13 and TRBJ2-1; 14 bases align to TRBD2. Germline V lookup: CDR1 PRHDT, CDR2 FYEKMQ (reference sequence). V gave up 4 bases and J gave up 5 bases; unmatched junction bases: 4. This CDR3 has 16 amino acids. This CDR3 is CASSSPGLAGDNEQFF. The sequenced part of the CDR3 DNA is TGTGCCAGCAGCTCACCGGGACTAGCGGGGGACAATGAG.

Note on this clone: The CDR3 is cut off 3 residues early in the read; its end comes from the germline J gene. This rearrangement joins TRBV30 to TRBJ1-1; 7 bases align to TRBD1. This CDR3 has 17 amino acids. Per the germline V gene, CDR1 is GTSNPN and CDR2 is SVGIG (reference sequence). V lost 4 bases, J lost 4 bases, and 18 bases stayed unmatched. The CDR3 region is CAWISLTGRASATEAFF. The sequenced CDR3 bases are TGTGCCTGGATATCCCTGACAGGGCGGGCGTCGGCCACTGAA.

As concerns this clone: The sequenced fragment ends 3 residues before the CDR3 boundary, so the rest is inferred from the germline J gene. This chain connects TRBV19 to TRBJ1-6; 7 bases line up with TRBD1. CDR1 LNHDA and CDR2 SQIVND come from the germline V gene (reference sequence). The V gene end was trimmed by 1 base and the J gene end by 10 bases; junction bases not matched to a gene: 7. The CDR3 sequence is 15 residues long. The sequenced part of the CDR3 DNA is TGTGCCAGTAGTATAGCTGAGACAGGGCCCTCACCC. Translation gives CASSIAETGPSP. The CDR3 reads in full as CASSIAETGPSPLHF.

A word on this clone: The read terminates 3 residues ahead of where the CDR3 ends, so the germline J gene completes it. This chain connects TRBV10-3 to TRBJ2-7; TRBD1 aligns across 9 bases. The CDR3 extends over 13 amino acids. Germline V lookup: CDR1 ENHRY, CDR2 SYGVKD. V trimming: 5 bases; J trimming: 5 bases; junction bases outside the gene matches: 4. CDR3 sequence reads: CAISTGGRDEQYF. The sequenced CDR3 bases are TGTGCCATCAGTACAGGGGGCAGGGACGAG.

In regard to this clone: The observed sequence ends 3 residues before the CDR3 terminus, with the missing tail filled in from the germline J gene. The chain couples TRBV27 to TRBJ1-5; D remains unclear. Germline lookup yields CDR1 MNHEY and CDR2 SMNVEV (reference sequence). CDR3 length: 15 amino acids. V was cut by 0 bases and J by 6 bases, with 12 bases left in between. Incomplete CDR3 DNA: TGTGCCAGCAGTTTATCACCAGAGCTAGGTCAGCCC. Amino acids: CASSLSPELGQP. Given in full, the CDR3 is CASSLSPELGQPQHF.

Turning to this clone: The read falls 3 residues short of the CDR3 end, and the missing part is taken from the germline J gene. The chain links TRBV6-2 or TRBV6-3 to TRBJ2-3; D may be TRBD2 (5 bases). Trimming took 2 bases from V and 0 from J, leaving 9 bases between them. The length of the CDR3 is 15 residues. Germline CDR1 is MNHEY and CDR2 is SVGEGT. The CDR3 bases that were read are TGTGCCAGCAGTTACAGCCGGGGTAGCACAGATACG. Amino acids: CASSYSRGSTDT. The entire CDR3 reads CASSYSRGSTDTQYF.